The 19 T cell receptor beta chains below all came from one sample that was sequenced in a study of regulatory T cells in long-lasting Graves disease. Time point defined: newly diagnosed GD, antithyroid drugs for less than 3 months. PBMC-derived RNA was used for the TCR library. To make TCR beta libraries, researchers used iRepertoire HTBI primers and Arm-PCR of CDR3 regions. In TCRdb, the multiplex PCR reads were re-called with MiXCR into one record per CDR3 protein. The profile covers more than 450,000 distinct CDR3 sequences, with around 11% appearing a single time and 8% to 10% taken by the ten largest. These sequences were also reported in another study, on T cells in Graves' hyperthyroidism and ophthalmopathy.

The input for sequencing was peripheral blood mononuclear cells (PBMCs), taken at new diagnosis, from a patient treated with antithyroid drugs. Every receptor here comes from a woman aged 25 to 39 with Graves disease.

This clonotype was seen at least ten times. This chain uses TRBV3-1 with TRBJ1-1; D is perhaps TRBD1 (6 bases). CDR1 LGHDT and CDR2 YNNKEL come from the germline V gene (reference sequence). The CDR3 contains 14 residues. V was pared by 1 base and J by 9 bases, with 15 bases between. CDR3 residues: CASSQAGGHPKAFF. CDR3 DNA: TGTGCCAGCAGCCAAGCTGGGGGACACCCGAAAGCTTTCTTT.

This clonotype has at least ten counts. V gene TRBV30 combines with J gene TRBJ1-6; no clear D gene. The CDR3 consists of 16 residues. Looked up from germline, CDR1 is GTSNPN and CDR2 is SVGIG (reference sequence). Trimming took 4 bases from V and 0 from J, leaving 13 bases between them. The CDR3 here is CAWTRGWSSYNSPLHF. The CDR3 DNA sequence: TGTGCCTGGACTCGTGGATGGAGCTCCTATAATTCACCCCTCCACTTT.

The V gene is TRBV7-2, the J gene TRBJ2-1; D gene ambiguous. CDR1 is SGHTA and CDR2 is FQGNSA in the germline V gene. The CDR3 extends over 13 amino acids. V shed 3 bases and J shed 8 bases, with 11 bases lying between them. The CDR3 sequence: CASSFDQIDEQFF. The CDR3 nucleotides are TGTGCCAGCAGCTTCGACCAAATTGATGAGCAGTTCTTC.

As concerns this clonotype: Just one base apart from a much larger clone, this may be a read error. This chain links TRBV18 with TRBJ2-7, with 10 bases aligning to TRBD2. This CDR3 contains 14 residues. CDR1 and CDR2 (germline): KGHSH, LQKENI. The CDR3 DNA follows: TGTGCCAGCTCACTAGCGGGAGGATTCTACGATCAGTACTTC. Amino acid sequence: CASSLAGGFYDQYF.

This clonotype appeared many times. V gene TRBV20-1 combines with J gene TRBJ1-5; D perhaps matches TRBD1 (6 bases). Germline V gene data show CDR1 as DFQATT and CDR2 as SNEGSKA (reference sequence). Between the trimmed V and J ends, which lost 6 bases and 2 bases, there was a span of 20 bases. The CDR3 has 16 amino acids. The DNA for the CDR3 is TGCAGTGCCCAGCGGGGGGGGCGCGGAGGCAATCAGCCCCAGCATTTT. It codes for CSAQRGGRGGNQPQHF.

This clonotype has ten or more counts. CDR3 in amino acids: CAWSSGLAGTSGANVLTF. CDR3 sequence (DNA): TGTGCCTGGAGCTCCGGACTAGCGGGAACCTCTGGGGCCAACGTCCTGACTTTC. The V gene is TRBV30, the J gene TRBJ2-6, with TRBD2 matching 12 bases. Germline trimming cut 3 bases from V and 0 bases from J; bases unmatched to any gene: 6. This CDR3 spans 18 amino acids. Germline CDR1 is GTSNPN and CDR2 is SVGIG (reference sequence).

The chain's CDR3 is CASSQVGTGWHEQYF. CDR3 DNA: TGCGCCAGCAGCCAGGTCGGGACAGGGTGGCACGAGCAGTACTTC. The chain employs TRBV4-1 and TRBJ2-7, with 9 bases lining up with TRBD1. Germline loops: CDR1 MGHRA, CDR2 YSYEKL. Trimming took 3 bases from V and 5 from J; bases not matched to a gene: 8. This CDR3 region has 15 residues.

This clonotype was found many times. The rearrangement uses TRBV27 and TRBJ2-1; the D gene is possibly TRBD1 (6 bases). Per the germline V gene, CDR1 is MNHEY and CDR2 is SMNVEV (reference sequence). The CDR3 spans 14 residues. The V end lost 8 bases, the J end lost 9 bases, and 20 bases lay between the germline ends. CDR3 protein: CASRKSRTVSEQFF. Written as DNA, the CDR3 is TGTGCCAGCCGTAAGTCTAGGACAGTGAGTGAGCAGTTCTTC.

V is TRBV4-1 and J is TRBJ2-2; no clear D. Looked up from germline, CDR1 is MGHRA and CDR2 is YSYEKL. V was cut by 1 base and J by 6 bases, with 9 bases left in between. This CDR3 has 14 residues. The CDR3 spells CASSQADLAGELFF. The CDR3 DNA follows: TGCGCCAGCAGCCAAGCAGACCTGGCCGGGGAGCTGTTTTTT.

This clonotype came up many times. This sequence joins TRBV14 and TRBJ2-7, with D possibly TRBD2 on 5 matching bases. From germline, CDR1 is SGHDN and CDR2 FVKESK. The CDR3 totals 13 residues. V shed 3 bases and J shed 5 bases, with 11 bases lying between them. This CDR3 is CASSQVDGDEQYF. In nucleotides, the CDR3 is TGTGCCAGCAGCCAGGTCGACGGGGACGAGCAGTACTTC.

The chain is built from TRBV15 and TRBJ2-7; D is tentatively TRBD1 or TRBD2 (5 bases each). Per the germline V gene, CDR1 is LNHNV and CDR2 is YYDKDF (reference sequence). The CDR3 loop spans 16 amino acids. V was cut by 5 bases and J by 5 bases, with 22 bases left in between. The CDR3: CATSALIEGIRDEQYF. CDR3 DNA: TGTGCCACCAGCGCCCTTATAGAGGGGATTCGGGACGAGCAGTACTTC.

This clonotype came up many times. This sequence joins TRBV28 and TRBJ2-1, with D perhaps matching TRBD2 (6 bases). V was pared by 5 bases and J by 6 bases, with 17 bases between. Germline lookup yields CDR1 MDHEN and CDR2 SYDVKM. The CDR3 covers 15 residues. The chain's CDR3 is CASSRLVYIFNEQFF. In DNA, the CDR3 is TGTGCCAGCAGTCGACTAGTTTATATATTCAATGAGCAGTTCTTC.

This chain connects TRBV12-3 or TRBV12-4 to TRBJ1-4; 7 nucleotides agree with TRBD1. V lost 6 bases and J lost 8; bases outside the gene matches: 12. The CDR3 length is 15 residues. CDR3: CASRKTTGSREKLFF. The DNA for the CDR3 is TGTGCCAGCAGGAAAACGACAGGGTCCCGGGAAAAACTGTTTTTT.

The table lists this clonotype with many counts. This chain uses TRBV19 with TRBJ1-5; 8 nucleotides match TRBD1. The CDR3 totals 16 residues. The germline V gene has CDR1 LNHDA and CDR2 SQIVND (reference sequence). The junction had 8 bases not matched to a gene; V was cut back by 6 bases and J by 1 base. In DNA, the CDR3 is TGTGCCAGTAGGGACAGGGTGAGGAAGAGCAATCAGCCCCAGCATTTT. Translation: CASRDRVRKSNQPQHF.

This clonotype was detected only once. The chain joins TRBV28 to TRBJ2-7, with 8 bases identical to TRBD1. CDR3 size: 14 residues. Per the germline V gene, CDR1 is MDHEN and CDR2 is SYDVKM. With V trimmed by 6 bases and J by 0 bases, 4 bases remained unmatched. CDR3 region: CASRGQAGSYEQYF. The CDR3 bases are TGTGCCAGCAGGGGACAGGCCGGCTCCTACGAGCAGTACTTC.

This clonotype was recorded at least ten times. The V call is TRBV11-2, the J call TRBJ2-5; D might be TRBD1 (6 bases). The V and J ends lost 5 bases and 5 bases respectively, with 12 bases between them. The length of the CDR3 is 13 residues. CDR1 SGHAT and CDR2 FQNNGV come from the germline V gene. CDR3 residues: CASSAGQSETQYF. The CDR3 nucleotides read TGTGCCAGCAGCGCCGGACAGTCGGAGACCCAGTACTTC. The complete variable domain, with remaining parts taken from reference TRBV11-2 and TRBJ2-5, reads EAGVAQSPRYKIIEKRQSVAFWCNPISGHATLYWYQQILGQGPKLLIQFQNNGVVDDSQLPKDRFSAERLKGVDSTLKIQPAKLEDSAVYLCASSAGQSETQYFGPGTRLLVL.

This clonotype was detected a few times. The CDR3 sequence is CSARVNREFEAFF. CDR3 coding DNA: TGCAGTGCTAGAGTTAACAGGGAGTTTGAAGCTTTCTTT. This chain uses TRBV20-1 with TRBJ1-1; D might be TRBD1 (6 bases). V lost 1 base to trimming and J lost 7 bases, with 13 bases between them. Germline V gene sequence: CDR1 DFQATT, CDR2 SNEGSKA (reference sequence). The CDR3 is 13 residues long.

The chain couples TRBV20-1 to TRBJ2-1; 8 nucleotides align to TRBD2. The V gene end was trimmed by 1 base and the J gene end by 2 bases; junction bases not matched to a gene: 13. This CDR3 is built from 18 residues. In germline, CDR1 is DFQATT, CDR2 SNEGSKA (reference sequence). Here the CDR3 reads CSARARMGAGGTYNEQFF. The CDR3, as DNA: TGCAGTGCTAGAGCGAGGATGGGGGCGGGAGGCACCTACAATGAGCAGTTCTTC.

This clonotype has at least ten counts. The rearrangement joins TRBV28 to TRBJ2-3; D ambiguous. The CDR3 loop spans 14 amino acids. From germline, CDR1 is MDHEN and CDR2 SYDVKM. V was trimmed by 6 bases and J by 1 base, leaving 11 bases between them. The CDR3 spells CASSLGWGTDTQYF. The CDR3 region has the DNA TGTGCCAGCAGCTTGGGGTGGGGCACAGATACGCAGTATTTT.